Presented here are 32 T cell receptor beta chains from one specimen sequenced in a study of CD8 T cells in Susac syndrome. Random hexamers were used to reverse transcribe an amount of about 0.5 to 1 ug RNA. TCRdb re-called the immunoSEQ multiplex PCR reads through MiXCR, storing one row per CDR3 protein. The table includes 150,000 to 200,000 distinct CDR3 sequences, roughly 96% detected once. The sample taken for sequencing was CD8+ T cells from PBMCs. The source is a human donor with multiple sclerosis.

V and J are TRBV7-9 and TRBJ1-2; possible D gene TRBD1, 5 bases. The V end was cut by 3 bases, the J end by 6 bases, with 11 bases between. CDR1 SEHNR and CDR2 FQNEAQ come from the germline V gene (reference sequence). The CDR3 totals 13 residues. The CDR3 reads CASSLEGSDGYTF. CDR3 DNA sequence: TGTGCCAGCAGCTTGGAGGGGAGTGATGGCTACACCTTC.

The chain has TRBV15 and TRBJ2-1; 11 nucleotides match TRBD2. CDR3 length equals 16 residues. V lost 1 base and J lost 4; bases outside the gene matches: 3. Germline values: CDR1 LNHNV, CDR2 YYDKDF (reference sequence). The CDR3 spells CATSRVTSGAYNEQFF. CDR3 sequence (DNA): TGTGCCACCAGCAGAGTGACTAGCGGGGCATACAATGAGCAGTTCTTC.

V and J are TRBV20-1 and TRBJ2-1, with 9 bases fitting TRBD2. The CDR3 has 14 amino acids. The V segment lost 4 bases and the J segment 7 bases; nucleotides outside the gene matches: 8. CDR1 and CDR2 (germline): DFQATT, SNEGSKA (reference sequence). The DNA for the CDR3 is TGCAGTGCTAATGCGGGAGGGCACGGGAATGAGCAGTTCTTC. It codes for CSANAGGHGNEQFF.

The V call is TRBV12-5, the J call TRBJ1-1, with a possible D match to TRBD1 (5 bases). This CDR3 has 12 amino acids. V was shortened by 0 bases and J by 6 bases, with 5 bases between the two germline ends. Germline V lookup: CDR1 LGHNT, CDR2 FRNRAP. CDR3 sequence: CASGLVTAEAFF. The CDR3 nucleotides read TGTGCTAGTGGTTTGGTGACAGCTGAAGCTTTCTTT.

The chain has TRBV7-3 and TRBJ2-3; D possibly corresponds to TRBD1 (6 bases). CDR3 length: 14 residues. Germline assignment: CDR1 SGHTA and CDR2 FQGTGA. The germline V and J ends were trimmed by 5 bases and 0 bases, with 9 bases remaining between them. The CDR3 DNA sequence: TGTGCCAGCAGCCGAACAGGGAGCACAGATACGCAGTATTTT. Translating gives CASSRTGSTDTQYF.

The V call is TRBV23-1, the J call TRBJ1-2, with a possible D match to TRBD1 (6 bases). TRBV23-1 is noted as an ORF with a role that remains uncertain. The ends were cut back, 9 bases at V and 2 bases at J, with 22 bases in the middle. The CDR3 covers 16 residues. CDR3 region: CAREFGGGRGNYGYTF. DNA for the CDR3: TGCGCCAGAGAATTCGGCGGGGGCAGGGGAAACTATGGCTACACCTTC.

The chain combines TRBV10-3 with TRBJ2-1; 7 nucleotides line up with TRBD2. V was clipped by 0 bases and J by 0 bases; unmatched bases: 8. The germline V gene encodes CDR1 ENHRY and CDR2 SYGVKD. The CDR3 is 18 amino acids. CDR3 sequence reads: CAISESTGGLLSYNEQFF. DNA of the CDR3: TGTGCCATCAGTGAGTCGACGGGGGGTCTTCTCTCCTACAATGAGCAGTTCTTC.

The CDR3 DNA reads as TGTGCCACCAGCGTAGACAGGGGCGCGGATACGCAGTATTTT. Translation gives CATSVDRGADTQYF. The V and J genes are TRBV15 and TRBJ2-3; 8 bases map to TRBD1. The germline CDR1 and CDR2 sequences are LNHNV and YYDKDF (reference sequence). The CDR3 runs 14 residues. The V and J ends lost 5 bases and 6 bases, in that order; junction bases with no gene match: 7.

This chain links TRBV6-2 or TRBV6-3 with TRBJ2-1; 10 nucleotides match TRBD2. The V gene end was trimmed by 8 bases and the J gene end by 4 bases; junction bases not matched to a gene: 5. This CDR3 region has 14 residues. Germline CDR1 MNHEY, CDR2 SVGEGT. CDR3 sequence: CASCSGRRYNEQFF. The CDR3 coding sequence is TGTGCCAGCTGTAGCGGGAGGCGTTACAATGAGCAGTTCTTC.

The V and J genes are TRBV9 and TRBJ2-1; 8 bases map to TRBD2. With 0 bases clipped from V and 7 bases from J, the junction kept 6 bases outside the gene matches. CDR1 and CDR2 from the germline V gene are SGDLS and YYNGEE. The CDR3 has 15 amino acids. The CDR3 nucleotides are TGTGCCAGCAGCGTAGCGGGAGGGCCGAGGAATGAGCAGTTCTTC. Its protein is CASSVAGGPRNEQFF.

The chain joins TRBV7-2 to TRBJ2-7, with TRBD1 identical over 9 bases. With 4 bases clipped from V and 7 bases from J, the junction kept 5 bases outside the gene matches. The CDR3 runs to 13 residues. The germline CDR1 and CDR2 sequences are SGHTA and FQGNSA. CDR3 in DNA: TGTGCCAGCAGCTCCGGGACAGGGATTGAGCAGTACTTC. As protein: CASSSGTGIEQYF.

J is TRBJ2-3 and V is TRBV19; 10 nucleotides line up with TRBD2. In germline, CDR1 is LNHDA, CDR2 SQIVND (reference sequence). The CDR3 length is 18 residues. With 1 base clipped from V and 2 bases from J, the junction kept 9 bases outside the gene matches. The CDR3 loop reads CASSIGLRLAGLTDTQYF. CDR3 nucleotides: TGTGCCAGTAGTATAGGCCTACGACTAGCGGGTCTCACAGATACGCAGTATTTT.

The chain combines TRBV12-3 or TRBV12-4 with TRBJ2-1; the D is unclear. The length of the CDR3 is 12 residues. V was trimmed by 6 bases and J by 10 bases, leaving 13 bases between them. The CDR3 region is CASRLDLLEQFF. The CDR3 DNA reads as TGTGCCAGCAGACTTGACTTACTAGAGCAGTTCTTC.

The chain combines TRBV7-8 with TRBJ2-3, with 10 bases fitting TRBD2. V shed 5 bases and J 4 bases; nucleotides not matched to a gene: 3. CDR1 and CDR2 from the germline V gene are SGHVS and FQNEAQ. The CDR3 loop spans 14 amino acids. CDR3 sequence: CASSPSGRADTQYF. CDR3 coding DNA: TGTGCCAGCAGCCCTAGCGGGAGAGCAGATACGCAGTATTTT. The full variable domain, in which reference TRBV7-8 and TRBJ2-3 provide the parts outside the CDR3, is GAGVSQSPRYKVAKRGQDVALRCDPISGHVSLFWYQQALGQGPEFLTYFQNEAQLDKSGLPSDRFFAERPEGSVSTLKIQRTQQEDSAVYLCASSPSGRADTQYFGPGTRLTVL.

The V call is TRBV12-3 or TRBV12-4, the J call TRBJ1-5; D not certain. This CDR3 spans 13 amino acids. V gave up 1 base and J gave up 6 bases, with 7 bases separating them. The CDR3 bases are TGTGCCAGCAGTTTAGGCGACGGTCAGCCCCAGCATTTT. This codes for CASSLGDGQPQHF.

V usage is TRBV5-1 and J usage is TRBJ1-1, with 10 bases identical to TRBD1. Germline lookup yields CDR1 SGHRS and CDR2 YFSETQ. This CDR3 spans 14 amino acids. V lost 5 bases and J lost 4; bases outside the gene matches: 5. CDR3 protein: CASSSGTGVTEAFF. The CDR3 DNA reads as TGCGCCAGCAGTTCCGGGACAGGGGTCACTGAAGCTTTCTTT.

V usage is TRBV20-1 and J usage is TRBJ2-2, with 9 positions matching TRBD1. Losses at the gene ends were 5 bases for V and 4 bases for J; bases not matched to a gene: 5. This CDR3 has 14 residues. CDR1 DFQATT and CDR2 SNEGSKA come from the germline V gene (reference sequence). The CDR3 DNA reads TGCAGTGCTTGGGACAGGGAGGTCACCGGGGAGCTGTTTTTT. This gives the protein CSAWDREVTGELFF.

A single count supports this clonotype. J is TRBJ1-1 and V is TRBV3-1; TRBD1 might be the D (5 bases). V was trimmed by 6 bases and J by 3 bases, leaving 11 bases between them. The CDR3 has 13 residues. Per the germline V gene, CDR1 is LGHDT and CDR2 is YNNKEL (reference sequence). Here the CDR3 reads CASSPGTDTEAFF. In DNA form, the CDR3 reads TGTGCCAGCAGTCCCGGGACTGACACTGAAGCTTTCTTT.

V and J are TRBV27 and TRBJ2-1; D is ambiguous. CDR1 and CDR2 (germline): MNHEY, SMNVEV (reference sequence). The CDR3 totals 14 residues. V lost 4 bases and J lost 0, with 7 bases in between. In DNA, the CDR3 is TGTGCCAGCAGTTCGAGAAGCTCCTACAATGAGCAGTTCTTC. This codes for CASSSRSSYNEQFF.

This chain links TRBV25-1 with TRBJ2-3; 8 bases align to TRBD2. V was pared by 2 bases and J by 4 bases, with 2 bases of the junction left unmatched. The CDR3 extends over 14 amino acids. CDR1 and CDR2 from the germline V gene are MGHDK and SYGVNS. CDR3 sequence reads: CASSEGGRPDTQYF. The CDR3 DNA sequence: TGTGCCAGCAGTGAAGGCGGGAGGCCAGATACGCAGTATTTT.

This chain joins TRBV20-1 and TRBJ2-7, with D unresolved. V lost 3 bases and J 4 bases, leaving 13 bases between the germline ends. Germline V CDR1 and CDR2: DFQATT, SNEGSKA (reference sequence). CDR3 length: 13 amino acids. CDR3 DNA: TGCAGTGCTAGGGATTCAAGTGAATACGAGCAGTACTTC. As protein: CSARDSSEYEQYF.

This sequence joins TRBV21-1 and TRBJ2-7; the DNA was not compared with TRBD1, the D call given in the table. TRBV21-1 is an annotated pseudogene. This CDR3 has 14 residues. The CDR3 DNA reads as TGTGCCAGCATACCCGGGACACCTACCTACGAGCAGTACTTC. Its protein is CASIPGTPTYEQYF.

This chain links TRBV27 with TRBJ2-1; weak D call: TRBD2 (6 bases). V shed 6 bases and J shed 12 bases, with 21 bases lying between them. Germline V gene lookup returns CDR1 MNHEY and CDR2 SMNVEV (reference sequence). The CDR3 has 14 amino acids. The CDR3 region has the DNA TGTGCCAGCAGCCCAGGCGCGGGAAAGAGGGGGCAGTTCTTC. Protein: CASSPGAGKRGQFF.

For the CDR3, the DNA is TGTGCCACCAGCATACAGGGGGGCAATCAGCCCCAGCATTTT. Translated, it gives CATSIQGGNQPQHF. The J gene is TRBJ1-5, the V gene TRBV15, with 8 bases aligning to TRBD1. This CDR3 is built from 14 residues. Germline V gene sequence: CDR1 LNHNV, CDR2 YYDKDF (reference sequence). Germline trimming cut 4 bases from V and 2 bases from J; bases unmatched to any gene: 1. Looking up the rest from reference TRBV15 and TRBJ1-5 gives the full variable domain: DAMVIQNPRYQVTQFGKPVTLSCSQTLNHNVMYWYQQKSSQAPKLLFHYYDKDFNNEADTPDNFQSRRPNTSFCFLDIRSPGLGDTAMYLCATSIQGGNQPQHFGDGTRLSIL.

The rearrangement joins TRBV25-1 to TRBJ1-6, with a tentative D call TRBD1 (6 bases). The germline gives CDR1 MGHDK, CDR2 SYGVNS. V shed 4 bases and J shed 10 bases, with 11 bases lying between them. CDR3 length: 13 amino acids. The CDR3, as DNA: TGTGCCAGCAGTGCTACAGGGCTCTCACCCCTCCACTTT. This translates into CASSATGLSPLHF.

A single count supports this clonotype. V and J are TRBV7-9 and TRBJ1-6; D gene ambiguous. The V and J ends lost 4 bases and 6 bases respectively, with 4 bases between them. The germline gives CDR1 SEHNR, CDR2 FQNEAQ (reference sequence). The CDR3 loop spans 12 amino acids. The chain's CDR3 is CASSWINSPLHF. The CDR3 DNA reads TGTGCCAGCAGCTGGATTAATTCACCCCTCCACTTT. Filled out from reference TRBV7-9 and TRBJ1-6, the complete variable domain reads DTGVSQNPRHKITKRGQNVTFRCDPISEHNRLYWYRQTLGQGPEFLTYFQNEAQLEKSRLLSDRFSAERPKGSFSTLEIQRTEQGDSAMYLCASSWINSPLHFGNGTRLTVT.

The rearrangement uses TRBV27 and TRBJ2-1, with a possible D match to TRBD2 (5 bases). Germline CDR1 MNHEY, CDR2 SMNVEV (reference sequence). Trimming took off 5 bases at V and 8 bases at J, with 13 bases between the two ends. The CDR3 is 13 residues long. The DNA for the CDR3 is TGTGCCAGCAGTCCTCCTCCGGGGTATGAGCAGTTCTTC. Its protein product is CASSPPPGYEQFF.

V is TRBV5-1 and J is TRBJ1-1; D ambiguous. V was clipped by 0 bases and J by 1 base, with 7 bases between them. Germline V gene lookup returns CDR1 SGHRS and CDR2 YFSETQ. The CDR3 has 14 amino acids. CDR3 bases: TGCGCCAGCAGCTTGGCCTCAGGGAACACTGAAGCTTTCTTT. Its translation is CASSLASGNTEAFF.

DNA for the CDR3: TGTGCCAGCAGTGAACGTGGGACTATTGGTAACGAGCAGTACTTC. It yields the protein CASSERGTIGNEQYF. The chain carries TRBV6-1 and TRBJ2-7; 7 nucleotides agree with TRBD2. Germline trimming cut 2 bases from V and 5 bases from J; bases unmatched to any gene: 9. The germline gives CDR1 MNHNS, CDR2 SASEGT. This CDR3 has 15 amino acids.

V usage is TRBV5-1 and J usage is TRBJ2-7; TRBD2 agrees at 9 bases. The CDR3 is 15 residues long. Trimming took 2 bases from V and 4 from J; bases not matched to a gene: 7. Looked up from germline, CDR1 is SGHRS and CDR2 is YFSETQ. As DNA, the CDR3 is TGCGCCAGCAGCTTATCTAGCGGGATCCTTTACGAGCAGTACTTC. Amino acid sequence: CASSLSSGILYEQYF.

J is TRBJ2-7 and V is TRBV11-2; 9 bases match TRBD1. Germline trimming cut 1 base from V and 7 bases from J; bases unmatched to any gene: 8. Germline CDR1 and CDR2: SGHAT and FQNNGV. The length of the CDR3 is 15 residues. In nucleotides, the CDR3 is TGTGCCAGCAGCTTAGGGGGGACAGGGCCGGAGGAGCAGTACTTC. Amino acid sequence: CASSLGGTGPEEQYF.

The chain combines TRBV20-1 with TRBJ1-5, with D tentatively TRBD1 (5 bases). The CDR3 length is 15 residues. V was cut by 5 bases and J by 2 bases, with 16 bases left in between. Germline CDR1 reads DFQATT; CDR2 reads SNEGSKA (reference sequence). The CDR3 loop is CSAPSGVRGNQPQHF. DNA for the CDR3: TGCAGTGCTCCCTCTGGGGTCAGGGGCAATCAGCCCCAGCATTTT.